This T cell receptor beta chain is drawn from a study of radiation and T cells in renal cell carcinoma. Trimming removed 5 bases from V and 1 base from J, with 15 bases in between. The germline gives CDR1 SGDLS, CDR2 YYNGEE. The CDR3 length is 16 residues. Measured with immunoSEQ multiplex PCR; TCRdb has only the in-frame clones, and not every one. The sample has around 99,000 clones; 75% to 85% are singletons. Regarding time point: blood 4 weeks post-SBRT, at nephrectomy. The treatment here: 15 Gy SBRT to primary tumor, nephrectomy 4 weeks later. The rearrangement joins TRBV9 to TRBJ1-4; D gene ambiguous. This clonotype was sampled from a man aged 55-75 years with renal cell carcinoma. Sequences were derived from blood, sampled from a patient whose treatment included radiotherapy and nephrectomy. CDR3 region: CASSPDMALTNEKLFF. The CDR3 DNA reads as TGTGCCAGCAGTCCTGACATGGCCTTAACTAATGAAAAACTGTTTTTT.